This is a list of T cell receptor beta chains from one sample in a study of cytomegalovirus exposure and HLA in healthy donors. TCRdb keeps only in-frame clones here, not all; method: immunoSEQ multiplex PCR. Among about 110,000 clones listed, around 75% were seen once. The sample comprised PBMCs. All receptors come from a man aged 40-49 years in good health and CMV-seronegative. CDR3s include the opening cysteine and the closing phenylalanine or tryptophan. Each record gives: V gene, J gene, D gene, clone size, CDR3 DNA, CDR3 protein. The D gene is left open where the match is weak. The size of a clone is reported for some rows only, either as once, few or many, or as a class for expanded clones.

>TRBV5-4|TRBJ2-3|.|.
TGTGCCAGCAGCTCCAGCCAGGGAATCCGTACGCAGTATTTT
CASSSSQGIRTQYF
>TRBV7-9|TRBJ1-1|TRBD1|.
TGTGCCAGCAGCTCTAACGGACAGGGGAGCACTGAAGCTTTCTTT
CASSSNGQGSTEAFF
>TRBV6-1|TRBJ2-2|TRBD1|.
TGTGCCAACAGACAGGGCACGAACACCGGGGAGCTGTTTTTT
CANRQGTNTGELFF
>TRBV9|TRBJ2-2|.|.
TGTGCCAGCAGCCCGCTAGGGAGACTGAACACCGGGGAGCTGTTTTTT
CASSPLGRLNTGELFF
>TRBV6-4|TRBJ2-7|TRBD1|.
TGTGCCAGCCGGATTGATCGGGACAGGGGGTCGTCCATCTCCTACGAGCAGTACTTC
CASRIDRDRGSSISYEQYF
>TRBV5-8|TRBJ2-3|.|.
TGTGCCAGCAGCTTGGCTCTTAGCACAGATACGCAGTATTTT
CASSLALSTDTQYF
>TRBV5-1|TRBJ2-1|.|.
TGCGCCAGCAGCCACGGCCATGGAGGAGTCGAACTCTTC
CASSHGHGGVELF
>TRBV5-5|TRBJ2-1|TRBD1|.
TGTGCCAGCAGCTGGTATCGGGACAGTTACAATGAGCAGTTCTTC
CASSWYRDSYNEQFF
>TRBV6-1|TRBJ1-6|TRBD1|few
TGTGCCAGCAGTGAGGACAGGTTTTCACCCCTCCACTTT
CASSEDRFSPLHF
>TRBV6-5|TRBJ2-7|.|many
TGTGCCAGCAGTTACTCGCCCGACAGCTCCTACGAGCAGTACTTC
CASSYSPDSSYEQYF
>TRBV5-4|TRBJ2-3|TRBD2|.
TGTGCCAGCAGCTTGTTGGGATCCAGCGGGGGGATCACAGATACGCAGTATTTT
CASSLLGSSGGITDTQYF
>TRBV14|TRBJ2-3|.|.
TGTGCCAGCAGCTCTTCCGGGACTCCCACAGATACGCAGTATTTT
CASSSSGTPTDTQYF
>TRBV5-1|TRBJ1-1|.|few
TGCGCCAGCAGCTTAGAGGAGGCTCTTTCCGCTGAAGCTTTCTTT
CASSLEEALSAEAFF
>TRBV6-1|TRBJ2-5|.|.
TGTGCCAGCGCTCTTGGACGGGGAGGAGAGACCCAGTACTTC
CASALGRGGETQYF
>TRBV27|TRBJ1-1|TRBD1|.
TGTGCCAGCAGAGGGAGATCCGGGACAGGGGAAACTGAAGCTTTCTTT
CASRGRSGTGETEAFF
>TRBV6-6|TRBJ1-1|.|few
TGTGCCAGCAGTTACGGTCTAAACAGGGAGAACACTGAAGCTTTCTTT
CASSYGLNRENTEAFF
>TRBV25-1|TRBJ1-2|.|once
TGTGCCAGCAGTGAACTGGGTAGGGGAAGGGGCCTGTGGGGCTACACCTTC
CASSELGRGRGLWGYTF
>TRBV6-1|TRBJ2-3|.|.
TGTGCCAGCAGCAGGGACACAGATACGCAGTATTTT
CASSRDTDTQYF
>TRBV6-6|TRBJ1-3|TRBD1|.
TGTGCCAGCAGCCTACAGGGGTCTGGAAACACCATATATTTT
CASSLQGSGNTIYF
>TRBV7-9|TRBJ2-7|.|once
TGTGCCGGCAGCGGAGAGGGGGGGGCTACTTACGAGCAGTACTTC
CAGSGEGGATYEQYF
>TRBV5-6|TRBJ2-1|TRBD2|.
TGTGCCAGCAGCTGGAGGGAGCGGGGATCCTACAATGAGCAGTTCTTC
CASSWRERGSYNEQFF
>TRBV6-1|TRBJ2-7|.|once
TGTGCCAGCAGGAGGGGGGAGGGCCCCCACGAGCAGTACTTC
CASRRGEGPHEQYF
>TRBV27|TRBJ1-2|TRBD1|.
TGTGCCAGCAGTCCGAACTACGGGACAGGGTGGGTCTATGGCTACACCTTC
CASSPNYGTGWVYGYTF
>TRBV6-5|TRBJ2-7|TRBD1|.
TGTGCCAGCAGTTTCTCGACAGGGGGTACCTACGAGCAGTACTTC
CASSFSTGGTYEQYF